The 8 T cell receptor beta chains given below trace back to one sample, sequenced in a study of shared clonotypes between healthy human individuals. TCRdb keeps only in-frame clones here, not all; method: immunoSEQ multiplex PCR. The sample yields roughly 1.4 million clones, around 98.5% seen once. The material sequenced was naive CD4+ T cells sorted from blood. Subset specified: CD45RA+ positively selected. The receptors stem from a man under 40 in good health.

The chain joins TRBV28 to TRBJ2-7, with a tentative D call TRBD2 (5 bases). Germline CDR1 is MDHEN and CDR2 is SYDVKM. This CDR3 is 14 amino acids long. Trimming took 7 bases from V and 7 from J, leaving 20 bases between them. The CDR3 DNA sequence: TGTGCCAGCATTGGTCACCGAGCCCGGAGGGAGCAGTACTTC. Protein product: CASIGHRARREQYF.

The rearrangement links TRBV5-8 to TRBJ2-3; D assignment may be TRBD1 or TRBD2 (5 bases each). V was trimmed by 3 bases and J by 4 bases, leaving 15 bases between them. The CDR3 is 15 amino acids. Germline CDR1 is SGHTS and CDR2 is YDEGEE. Written as DNA, the CDR3 is TGTGCCAGCAGCTGGGACGGGGCTAAGGCAGATACGCAGTATTTT. Its translation: CASSWDGAKADTQYF.

This clone appeared once. The chain carries TRBV7-2 and TRBJ2-7; no clear D. The V gene lost 2 bases and the J gene lost 2 bases, with 10 bases spanning the gap. CDR1 SGHTA and CDR2 FQGNSA come from the germline V gene. CDR3 length equals 14 residues. The CDR3 reads CASSLRFEPYEQYF. DNA for the CDR3: TGTGCCAGCAGCTTACGGTTCGAACCCTACGAGCAGTACTTC.

The chain employs TRBV27 and TRBJ1-1; D gene unclear. Trimming cost V 6 bases and J 0 bases, with 11 bases left between them. The CDR3 totals 14 residues. Germline assignment: CDR1 MNHEY and CDR2 SMNVEV (reference sequence). CDR3 nucleotide sequence: TGTGCCAGCAGCTATTTACCTTTGAACACTGAAGCTTTCTTT. Protein sequence: CASSYLPLNTEAFF.

This clone is a singleton in its sample. The chain is built from TRBV5-4 and TRBJ2-7, with D perhaps given as TRBD1 or TRBD2 (5 bases each). Trimming left V 0 bases short and J 2 bases short, with 18 bases between. Germline assignment: CDR1 SGHNT and CDR2 YYREEE (reference sequence). This CDR3 comprises 17 residues. The CDR3 protein is CASSLGSGTRGPYEQYF. The DNA for the CDR3 is TGTGCCAGCAGCTTGGGATCCGGGACCCGGGGACCCTACGAGCAGTACTTC.

The V and J genes are TRBV25-1 and TRBJ2-1; 10 positions match TRBD2. The junction had 6 bases not matched to a gene; V was cut back by 5 bases and J by 8 bases. Germline V gene lookup returns CDR1 MGHDK and CDR2 SYGVNS. CDR3 length: 14 amino acids. CDR3 region: CASSPASGSDEQFF. Here the CDR3 DNA reads TGTGCCAGCAGTCCCGCTAGCGGGAGCGATGAGCAGTTCTTC.

The rearrangement links TRBV9 to TRBJ1-2; 8 bases map to TRBD1. Germline V lookup: CDR1 SGDLS, CDR2 YYNGEE. This CDR3 is 16 amino acids long. The trim removed 4 bases at V and 8 bases at J, leaving 16 bases unmatched. CDR3: CASSRNQGRGREGYTF. CDR3 DNA: TGTGCCAGCAGCCGAAACCAGGGCAGGGGGCGCGAAGGCTACACCTTC.

This clone has just one count. This rearrangement joins TRBV20-1 to TRBJ1-1; D uncertain. Germline V gene data show CDR1 as DFQATT and CDR2 as SNEGSKA (reference sequence). CDR3 length equals 11 residues. Trimming removed 3 bases at V and 7 bases at J, with 9 bases between. The CDR3 reads CSARGTHEAFF. CDR3 bases: TGCAGTGCTAGGGGTACCCATGAAGCTTTCTTT.